Listed below are T cell receptor beta chains from one sample, sequenced in a study of blood T cell repertoires in COVID-19. TCRdb's table, derived via immunoSEQ multiplex PCR, lists solely in-frame clones and lacks some. The sample lists roughly 150,000 clones, 89% occurring once. Sequenced: peripheral blood. These receptors came from a man aged 55 to 70 with acute or convalescent COVID-19. CDR3s include the opening cysteine and the closing phenylalanine or tryptophan.

TRBV2 | CASSGKGTGELFF
TRBV5-1 | CASSFRLNTEAFF
TRBV4-3 | CASSQDSHGDNIQYF
TRBV2 | CASESGTGGNQPQHF
TRBV5-6 | CASSPGQGGYEQYF
TRBV7-2 | CASSLDRRETQYF
TRBV5-6 | CASSLPGQGVTWGYTF
TRBV9 | CASSSPGPNNSPLHF
TRBV7-9 | CASSPSGSGNTEAFF
TRBV30 | CACWKQGAKNIQYF
TRBV7-2 | CASSLGTGTGAYEQYF
TRBV6-2/TRBV6-3 | CASSYSGGTEAFF
TRBV6-2/TRBV6-3 | CASSDWTGSADGYTF
TRBV7-2 | CASSFQFSTDTQYF
TRBV10-3 | CAISEAGRGGGEQYF
TRBV7-9 | CASSLSGGAIYNEQFF
TRBV7-6 | CASSLRSTASTDTQYF
TRBV6-4 | CASSESGAGGPNNEQFF
TRBV11-2 | CASSPGIAGGVSYNEQFF
TRBV6-5 | CASSYSISHKNTEAFF
TRBV5-4 | CASGESLNTEAFF
TRBV18 | CASSPLRHLNTEAFF
TRBV3-1/TRBV3-2 | CASSLRGPGNTIYF
TRBV6-5 | CASSYSYRVGEKLFF
TRBV3-1/TRBV3-2 | CASSSFRTGSIYGYTF
TRBV29-1 | CSVRTGQGVTEAFF
TRBV9 | CASSGSGGLYEQYF
TRBV9 | CASSATGAGSGANVLTF
TRBV6-1 | CASSEVQKNTEAFF
TRBV7-9 | CASSLALGQNTEAFF
TRBV30 | CAWSLKRGGQKTYNEQFF
TRBV3-1/TRBV3-2 | CASSKGGGYTF
TRBV3-1/TRBV3-2 | CASSQVGGNTEAFF
TRBV18 | CASSPGGGGYTF
TRBV19 | CASSIGQGGHTIYF
TRBV6-2/TRBV6-3 | CASSSSPYRGGYGYTF
TRBV15 | CATSRGTGVISNQPQHF
TRBV6-5 | CASKIRGNQPQHF
TRBV11-3 | CASSLYGSTEAFF
TRBV10-3 | CAISERPQGGRAFF
TRBV6-1 | CASSDRRATETQYF
TRBV5-6 | CASSLREPLQRELREKLFF